This TCR beta chain was sequenced in a study of blood T cells in healthy people across ages. Remarks on this clonotype: What it binds is unknown.

Study-wide results and caveats: The diversity estimates, figures obtained from one million T cells, were considered underestimates. With age, beta diversity per million T cells declined roughly linearly, significantly by approximately 40.

A second PCR of 7 to 11 cycles used a sample-barcoded 5' primer and a J-beta primer mix. Each cDNA molecule was tagged by a template-switch adaptor with 12 random nucleotides. From each sample, at least 2.5 million paired-end reads containing CDR3 were obtained. TCRdb called the 5' RACE reads again in MiXCR, with one record for every CDR3 protein. The top ten clones hold under 5% of a sample with 1.5 million or so distinct CDR3 sequences, approximately 43% of them seen once. CDR3 length equals 17 residues. V dropped 1 base and J dropped 4; count of bases not matched to a gene: 5. Per the germline V gene, CDR1 is MGHRA and CDR2 is YSYEKL.

Sequencing was done on a sample of blood. The clonotype comes from a woman aged 18-35 years in good health. The chain combines TRBV4-1 with TRBJ2-1, with 12 positions matching TRBD2. CDR3 protein: CASSQVSGLAGYNEQFF. CDR3 sequence (DNA): TGCGCCAGCAGCCAAGTCTCGGGACTAGCGGGTTACAATGAGCAGTTCTTC.